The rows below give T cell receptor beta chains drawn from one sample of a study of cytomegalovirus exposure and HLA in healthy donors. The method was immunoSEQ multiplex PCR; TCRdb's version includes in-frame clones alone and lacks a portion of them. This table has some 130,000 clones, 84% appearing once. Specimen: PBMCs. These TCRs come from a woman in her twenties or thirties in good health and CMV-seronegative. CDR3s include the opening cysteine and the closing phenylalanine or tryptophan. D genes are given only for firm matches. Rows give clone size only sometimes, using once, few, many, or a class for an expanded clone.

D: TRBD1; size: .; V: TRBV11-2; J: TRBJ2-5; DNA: TGTGCCAGCAGTCCAACCACGGGACAGGGTGTCACCCAGTACTTC; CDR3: CASSPTTGQGVTQYF
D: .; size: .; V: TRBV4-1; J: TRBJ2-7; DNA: TGCGCCAGCAGCCACCACTTATCCTTAAGCTCCTACGAGCAGTACTTC; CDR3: CASSHHLSLSSYEQYF
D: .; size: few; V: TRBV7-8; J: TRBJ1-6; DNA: TGTGCCAGCAGCCAGACGGGGGGGCTGAACTATAATTCACCCCTCCACTTT; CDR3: CASSQTGGLNYNSPLHF
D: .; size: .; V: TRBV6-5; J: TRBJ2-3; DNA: TGTGCCAGCAGTTACTTGGGGGGTGGGGGCACAGATACGCAGTATTTT; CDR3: CASSYLGGGGTDTQYF
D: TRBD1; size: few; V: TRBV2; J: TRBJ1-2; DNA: TGTGCCAGCGGCCGACAGGGGGCTTCCTATGGCTACACCTTC; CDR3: CASGRQGASYGYTF
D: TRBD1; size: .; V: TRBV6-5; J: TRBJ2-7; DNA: TGTGCCAGCAGCCTAGGAGGGACAGGGGCCCACGAGCAGTACTTC; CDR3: CASSLGGTGAHEQYF
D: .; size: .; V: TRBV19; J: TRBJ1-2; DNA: TGTGCCAGTAGTATTGAACGGAGCTATGGCTACACCTTC; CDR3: CASSIERSYGYTF
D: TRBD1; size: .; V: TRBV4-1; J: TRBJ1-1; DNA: TGCGCCAGCAGCCGCCAACTTACCGGGACAGCGAACACTGAAGCTTTCTTT; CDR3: CASSRQLTGTANTEAFF
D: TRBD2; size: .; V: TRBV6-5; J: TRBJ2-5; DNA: TGTGCCAGCAGTGGGACTATCCAAGAGACCCAGTACTTC; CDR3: CASSGTIQETQYF
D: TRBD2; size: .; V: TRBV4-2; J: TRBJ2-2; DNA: TGTGCCAGCAGCCAACTAGCGGGGGGGCCTTCCGGGGAGCTGTTTTTT; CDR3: CASSQLAGGPSGELFF
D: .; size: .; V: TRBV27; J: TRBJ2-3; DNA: TGTGCCAGCAGTTTTGTCGGGAGTCGTACAGATACGCAGTATTTT; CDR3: CASSFVGSRTDTQYF
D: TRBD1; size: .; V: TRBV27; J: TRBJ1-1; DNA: TGTGCCAGCAGTCCGTACAGGGGAGTGGGGATGATAACTGAAGCTTTCTTT; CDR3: CASSPYRGVGMITEAFF
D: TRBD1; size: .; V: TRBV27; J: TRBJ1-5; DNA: TGTGCCAGCAGGGACAGGGGTGCAGGGTATAGCAATCAGCCCCAGCATTTT; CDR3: CASRDRGAGYSNQPQHF
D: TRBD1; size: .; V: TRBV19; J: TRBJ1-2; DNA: TGTGCCAGTAGTATACCGGCCAGGGGGGACTATGGCTACACCTTC; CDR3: CASSIPARGDYGYTF
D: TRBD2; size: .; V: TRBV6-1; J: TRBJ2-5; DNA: TGTGCCAGCAGTGAGGGGCGGGGGAACCGGGGCAGGGAGACCCAGTACTTC; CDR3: CASSEGRGNRGRETQYF
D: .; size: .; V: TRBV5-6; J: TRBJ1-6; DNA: TGTGCCAGCAGCTTGACTTTGGATTCACCCCTCCACTTT; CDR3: CASSLTLDSPLHF
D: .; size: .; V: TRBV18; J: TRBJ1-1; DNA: TGTGCCAGCTCAATACAGACGGGGAGCGAAGCTTTCTTT; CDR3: CASSIQTGSEAFF
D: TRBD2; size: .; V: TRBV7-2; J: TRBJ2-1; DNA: TGTGCCAGCAGCAATAGGGTTGGGCGGGGGTACAATGAGCAGTTCTTC; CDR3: CASSNRVGRGYNEQFF
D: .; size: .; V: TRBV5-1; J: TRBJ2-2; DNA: TGCGCCAGCAGGAATGCGACCGGGGAGCTGTTTTTT; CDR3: CASRNATGELFF
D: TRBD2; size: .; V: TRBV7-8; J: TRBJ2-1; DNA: TGTGCCAGCAGCTTAACTACCGGACTAGCGGGGAATGAGCAGTTCTTC; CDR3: CASSLTTGLAGNEQFF
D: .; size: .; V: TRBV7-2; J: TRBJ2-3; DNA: TGTGCCAGCAGCTTCATTGGGGGCGGGTATGGAGATACGCAGTATTTT; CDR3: CASSFIGGGYGDTQYF
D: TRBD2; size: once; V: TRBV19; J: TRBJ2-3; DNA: TGTGCCAGTAGTATCTCGGGACTAGAGGGCGCAGATACGCAGTATTTT; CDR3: CASSISGLEGADTQYF
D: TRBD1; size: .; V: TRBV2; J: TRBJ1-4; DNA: TGTGCCAGCAGGGCCTCGGACAGGGGACGTGAAAAACTGTTTTTT; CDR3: CASRASDRGREKLFF
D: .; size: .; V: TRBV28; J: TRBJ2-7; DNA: TGTGCCAGCAGTCCGCCGACAGGATCCTACGAGCAGTACTTC; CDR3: CASSPPTGSYEQYF
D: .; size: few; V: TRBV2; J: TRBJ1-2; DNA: TGTGCCAGCAGGAAAGGGGATGGCTACACCTTC; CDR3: CASRKGDGYTF